What follows are 7 T cell receptor beta chains derived from one specimen sequenced in a study of human T cells and chemical hapten exposure. Time point here: patch test 3, about 24 weeks after DPC sensitization. As to treatment: therapeutic diphenylcyclopropenone sensitization with weekly scalp DPC. TCRdb reprocessed the RACE reads via MiXCR and lists one record per CDR3 protein. Of about 170,000 distinct CDR3 sequences in the sample, 25% to 35% were seen once. The sequences come from whole blood, collected in connection with sensitization to the hapten diphenylcyclopropenone (DPC). The receptors stem from a woman aged 18-29 years with alopecia areata. Some clones in this sample may be carry-over from other donors' samples.

In its sample, this clonotype was seen a few times. V is TRBV20-1 and J is TRBJ1-5; 8 bases agree with TRBD1. J gave up 5 bases and V 5 bases, and 14 bases lay outside the gene matches. Germline values: CDR1 DFQATT, CDR2 SNEGSKA (reference sequence). The CDR3 runs to 16 residues. The CDR3 nucleotides are TGCAGTGCTCGATCTCTAAGACAGGGGATAGATCAGCCCCAGCATTTT. Translated: CSARSLRQGIDQPQHF.

This clonotype was observed at least ten times. The CDR3 region is CSVGGQGLTGANVLTF. In DNA, the CDR3 is TGCAGCGTTGGGGGGCAGGGGCTTACTGGGGCCAACGTCCTGACTTTC. V gene TRBV29-1 combines with J gene TRBJ2-6; TRBD1 is a possible D gene (6 bases). Germline CDR1 SQVTM, CDR2 ANQGSEA. V lost 4 bases, J lost 2 bases, and 15 bases lay in between. The CDR3 covers 16 residues.

A remark on this clonotype: Sequence at one end of the junction differs from germline and may be a read error. The rearrangement joins TRBV4-1 to TRBJ1-4; D not resolved. There are 14 residues in the CDR3. Germline V lookup: CDR1 MGHRA, CDR2 YSYEKL. CDR3 region: CTSSQARGNEKLFF. CDR3 DNA sequence: TGCACCAGCAGCCAAGCCCGGGGTAATGAAAAACTGTTTTTT.

Comment on this clonotype: At one end, the junction sequence differs from germline, possibly due to a read error. The chain uses TRBV20-1 and TRBJ1-2, with D perhaps matching TRBD1 (5 bases). CDR1 and CDR2 from the germline V gene are DFQATT and SNEGSKA (reference sequence). The CDR3 has 13 residues. The CDR3 protein is CGARGDGNYGYTF. The CDR3 DNA reads TGCGGTGCTAGAGGGGACGGAAACTATGGCTACACCTTC.

This chain's CDR3 is CASSLRVVGYDEQFF. CDR3 DNA: TGTGCCAGCAGCCTTAGGGTGGTGGGTTACGATGAGCAGTTCTTC. The rearrangement links TRBV7-3 to TRBJ2-1, with D unclear. The V gene lost 5 bases and the J gene lost 8 bases, with 19 bases spanning the gap. This CDR3 has 15 residues. CDR1 SGHTA and CDR2 FQGTGA come from the germline V gene.

This clonotype was counted between two and nine times. The rearrangement joins TRBV5-1 to TRBJ2-7; D not resolved. V dropped 3 bases and J dropped 2 bases, with 9 bases sitting between them. Germline V gives CDR1 SGHRS, CDR2 YFSETQ. The CDR3 runs 13 residues. The CDR3 spells CASSSLRTYEQYF. DNA of the CDR3: TGCGCCAGCAGCTCTCTACGGACCTACGAGCAGTACTTC.

This chain joins TRBV6-2 or TRBV6-3 and TRBJ2-7, with TRBD2 as a possible D gene (5 bases). The V end was cut by 4 bases, the J end by 3 bases, with 10 bases between. Germline V lookup: CDR1 MNHEY, CDR2 SVGEGT. CDR3 size: 13 residues. The CDR3 DNA sequence: TGTGCCAGCAGTTTAGGAGGTGTCTACGAGCAGTACTTC. Encoded protein: CASSLGGVYEQYF.